This T cell receptor beta chain was identified during a study of post-analysis software for immune sequencing data. Findings of the study overall: Multiple sclerosis was associated with a significant reduction in normalized Chao1 diversity relative to controls.

To note about this clonotype: The antigen is undetermined.

TCR beta cDNA libraries had unique molecular identifiers. TCRdb reprocessed the PCR reads via MiXCR and lists one record per CDR3 protein. The table has about half a million distinct CDR3 sequences, roughly 45% seen once. The TCR sequence derives from a girl between 5 and 17 years old with multiple sclerosis. Sequenced material: blood.

The DNA of the CDR3 is TGTGCCATCAGTGAACGGAACGTAGATACGCAGTATTTT. Amino acid sequence: CAISERNVDTQYF. The V gene is TRBV10-3, the J gene TRBJ2-3; D gene uncertain. V gave up 3 bases and J gave up 5 bases, with 9 bases separating them. Germline V gene lookup returns CDR1 ENHRY and CDR2 SYGVKD. The CDR3 extends over 13 amino acids.